These 31 T cell receptor beta chains originate from one sample sequenced in a study of T cell changes during pregnancy in multiple sclerosis. Data came from immunoSEQ multiplex PCR; TCRdb stores just in-frame clones and leaves some out. The repertoire includes 130,000 or so clones, roughly 92% of them detected once, and 6.2% sits in the top ten. Source: peripheral blood, taken before pregnancy. Receptors originate from a female donor with multiple sclerosis, enrolled in a pregnancy study.

This chain uses TRBV7-9 with TRBJ2-3; TRBD2 might be the D (7 bases). V was pared by 2 bases and J by 3 bases, with 18 bases between. Germline CDR1 reads SEHNR; CDR2 reads FQNEAQ (reference sequence). The CDR3 contains 17 residues. The CDR3 loop is CASSLTRGGRGTDTQYF. DNA for the CDR3: TGTGCCAGCAGCTTAACGAGGGGGGGCCGAGGAACAGATACGCAGTATTTT.

The rearrangement uses TRBV7-3 and TRBJ2-3; 10 nucleotides match TRBD2. The V gene's germline CDR1 is SGHTA and CDR2 FQGTGA. The CDR3 extends over 16 amino acids. Trimming took 5 bases from V and 2 from J; bases not matched to a gene: 7. The CDR3 is CASSPIAGGPTDTQYF. The CDR3 DNA reads as TGTGCCAGCAGCCCGATAGCGGGAGGCCCCACAGATACGCAGTATTTT.

This clone was recorded many times. This chain uses TRBV19 with TRBJ1-1; D gene unclear. This CDR3 contains 14 residues. The germline CDR1 and CDR2 sequences are LNHDA and SQIVND (reference sequence). Deletions cut 3 bases from V and 4 bases from J, with 12 bases between. The CDR3 region is CASSMSVAGTEAFF. CDR3 sequence (DNA): TGTGCCAGTAGTATGAGCGTCGCGGGCACTGAAGCTTTCTTT.

The rearrangement links TRBV5-4 to TRBJ2-1; TRBD2 aligns across 13 bases. Germline assignment: CDR1 SGHNT and CDR2 YYREEE (reference sequence). Trimming took 0 bases from V and 6 from J; bases not matched to a gene: 3. This CDR3 has 16 amino acids. CDR3 bases: TGTGCCAGCAGCTTGGCTGGACTAGCGGGGGCCAATGAGCAGTTCTTC. It codes for CASSLAGLAGANEQFF. The entire variable domain, with the rest obtained from reference TRBV5-4 and TRBJ2-1, is as follows: ETGVTQSPTHLIKTRGQQVTLRCSSQSGHNTVSWYQQALGQGPQFIFQYYREEENGRGNFPPRFSGLQFPNYSSELNVNALELDDSALYLCASSLAGLAGANEQFFGPGTRLTVL.

This clone was seen only once. The V and J genes are TRBV7-9 and TRBJ1-1, with D tentatively TRBD1 (6 bases). Per germline, CDR1 SEHNR and CDR2 FQNEAQ (reference sequence). The ends were cut back, 5 bases at V and 0 bases at J, with 10 bases in the middle. The CDR3 covers 14 residues. The CDR3 protein is CASSGTGLNTEAFF. The DNA of the CDR3 is TGTGCCAGCAGCGGTACAGGGTTGAACACTGAAGCTTTCTTT. The full variable domain, in which reference TRBV7-9 and TRBJ1-1 provide the parts outside the CDR3, is DTGVSQNPRHKITKRGQNVTFRCDPISEHNRLYWYRQTLGQGPEFLTYFQNEAQLEKSRLLSDRFSAERPKGSFSTLEIQRTEQGDSAMYLCASSGTGLNTEAFFGQGTRLTVV.

V usage is TRBV12-2 and J usage is TRBJ2-2; the table gives TRBD1 as D, unverified against the DNA. TRBV12-2 is designated a pseudogene. This CDR3 has 16 residues. CDR3 sequence (DNA): TGTGCAAGTCGCTTATACCGGACAACGAACACCGGGGAGCTGTTTTTT. Amino acid sequence: CASRLYRTTNTGELFF.

The chain couples TRBV4-2 to TRBJ2-3, with 9 nucleotides matching TRBD2. The junction had 5 bases not matched to a gene; V was cut back by 0 bases and J by 4 bases. Germline assignment: CDR1 LGHNA and CDR2 YNFKEQ. The CDR3 runs 16 residues. Written as DNA, the CDR3 is TGTGCCAGCAGCCAAGAAGCGAGCGGGGGGCCAGATACGCAGTATTTT. Amino acid sequence: CASSQEASGGPDTQYF.

The rearrangement links TRBV10-3 to TRBJ1-2; 9 positions match TRBD1. Unmatched junction bases numbered 5, after V lost 6 bases and J lost 3 bases. The CDR3 has 14 residues. The germline V gene encodes CDR1 ENHRY and CDR2 SYGVKD. CDR3: CAISRDRDYYGYTF. The DNA of the CDR3 is TGTGCCATCAGCCGGGACAGGGATTACTATGGCTACACCTTC.

The chain has TRBV5-4 and TRBJ2-3, with 7 bases that match TRBD1. The CDR3 has 15 amino acids. Unmatched junction bases numbered 9, after V lost 4 bases and J lost 4 bases. The germline V gene encodes CDR1 SGHNT and CDR2 YYREEE (reference sequence). CDR3: CASSRKGQSADTQYF. The CDR3 bases are TGTGCCAGCAGCAGAAAGGGACAGAGTGCAGATACGCAGTATTTT.

V usage is TRBV19 and J usage is TRBJ2-2, with D maybe TRBD1 (6 bases). The CDR3 contains 15 residues. The V end was cut by 6 bases, the J end by 6 bases, with 17 bases between. Per germline, CDR1 LNHDA and CDR2 SQIVND (reference sequence). CDR3 protein: CASSRMGARAGELFF. DNA for the CDR3: TGTGCCAGTAGCAGAATGGGGGCGCGCGCCGGGGAGCTGTTTTTT.

The chain is built from TRBV15 and TRBJ1-2; D might be TRBD1 (5 bases). Trimming took off 6 bases at V and 4 bases at J, with 12 bases between the two ends. Looked up from germline, CDR1 is LNHNV and CDR2 is YYDKDF (reference sequence). This CDR3 has 13 amino acids. CDR3 DNA sequence: TGTGCCACCAGTGACGACAGCTTCTATGGCTACACCTTC. Translation: CATSDDSFYGYTF.

The CDR3 reads CAWRLAGGQETQYF. DNA for the CDR3: TGTGCCTGGAGACTAGCGGGGGGTCAAGAGACCCAGTACTTC. This chain joins TRBV30 and TRBJ2-5, with 12 bases identical to TRBD2. Germline lookup yields CDR1 GTSNPN and CDR2 SVGIG (reference sequence). The CDR3 spans 14 residues. V shed 3 bases, J shed 2 bases, and the junction held 1 base outside the gene matches.

The chain carries TRBV14 and TRBJ2-1; 11 nucleotides align to TRBD2. The V gene end was trimmed by 4 bases and the J gene end by 10 bases; junction bases not matched to a gene: 12. Germline V CDR1 and CDR2: SGHDN, FVKESK. The CDR3 is 16 residues long. CDR3 DNA sequence: TGTGCCAGCAGCCCGTACGTAGCGGGGGGGCCGAGGGAGCAGTTCTTC. This gives the protein CASSPYVAGGPREQFF.

The chain has TRBV29-1 and TRBJ1-2; D is possibly TRBD1 (5 bases). V lost 7 bases, J lost 0 bases, and 15 bases lay in between. The CDR3 totals 14 residues. CDR1 is SQVTM, CDR2 ANQGSEA, per germline. Here the CDR3 DNA reads TGCAGCGCCATTGGGACTGGAGCTAACTATGGCTACACCTTC. This sequence encodes CSAIGTGANYGYTF.

In this sample, this clone turned up once. CDR3 nucleotides: TGTGCCAGCAGCTTGTATCTGTTCCCGCGGAACACTGAAGCTTTCTTT. Its protein product is CASSLYLFPRNTEAFF. The chain couples TRBV5-4 to TRBJ1-1; no reliable D call. V was pared by 1 base and J by 1 base, with 14 bases between. The CDR3 contains 16 residues. The V gene's germline CDR1 is SGHNT and CDR2 YYREEE (reference sequence).

Note on this clone: A read error may account for a junction end that differs from germline. This chain connects TRBV6-1 to TRBJ1-2; TRBD1 is a possible D gene (6 bases). The CDR3 totals 14 residues. Germline V gene lookup returns CDR1 MNHNS and CDR2 SASEGT. This chain's CDR3 is CAISESGQGLGYTF. The CDR3 DNA reads TGTGCCATCAGTGAGTCGGGGCAGGGGTTAGGCTACACCTTC.

The chain couples TRBV6-1 to TRBJ1-1, with D maybe TRBD1 (5 bases). V was pared by 2 bases and J by 0 bases, with 10 bases between. Germline V CDR1 and CDR2: MNHNS, SASEGT. CDR3 length: 15 residues. The CDR3 DNA sequence: TGTGCCAGCAGTGAACGACGGGGGTTGAACACTGAAGCTTTCTTT. The encoded protein is CASSERRGLNTEAFF.

The genes are TRBV5-1 and TRBJ2-7; D perhaps matches TRBD2 (5 bases). The CDR3 contains 14 residues. Trimming removed 1 base from V and 3 bases from J, with 11 bases in between. Germline V gene sequence: CDR1 SGHRS, CDR2 YFSETQ. As DNA, the CDR3 is TGCGCCAGCAGCTTGTGGGTCGGGATCTACGAGCAGTACTTC. It codes for CASSLWVGIYEQYF.

This chain links TRBV6-5 with TRBJ1-5, with TRBD1 as a possible D gene (6 bases). The CDR3 sequence is 15 residues long. Germline V CDR1 and CDR2: MNHEY, SVGAGI. V was pared by 6 bases and J by 3 bases, with 15 bases between. Here the CDR3 reads CASRVDRKSNQPQHF. The CDR3 DNA reads TGTGCCAGCAGAGTGGACAGAAAGTCCAATCAGCCCCAGCATTTT.

This clone was counted once. This chain connects TRBV15 to TRBJ1-6, with TRBD1 matching 8 bases. The CDR3 has 15 residues. From germline, CDR1 is LNHNV and CDR2 YYDKDF (reference sequence). Losses at the gene ends were 0 bases for V and 8 bases for J; bases not matched to a gene: 3. The CDR3 bases are TGTGCCACCAGCAGAGATGGACAGGGAGATTCACCCCTCCACTTT. Protein product: CATSRDGQGDSPLHF. The full variable domain, rest sourced from reference TRBV15 and TRBJ1-6, is DAMVIQNPRYQVTQFGKPVTLSCSQTLNHNVMYWYQQKSSQAPKLLFHYYDKDFNNEADTPDNFQSRRPNTSFCFLDIRSPGLGDTAMYLCATSRDGQGDSPLHFGNGTRLTVT.

This chain uses TRBV19 with TRBJ1-2; TRBD1 matches 8 bases. This CDR3 region has 16 residues. The V gene's germline CDR1 is LNHDA and CDR2 SQIVND (reference sequence). With V trimmed by 1 base and J by 7 bases, 11 bases remained unmatched. The CDR3 region is CASSIVAQGADGGYTF. The CDR3 DNA follows: TGTGCCAGTAGTATAGTGGCGCAGGGGGCGGACGGTGGCTACACCTTC.

V is TRBV6-6 and J is TRBJ2-7; a possible D gene is TRBD1 (6 bases). V gave up 2 bases and J gave up 6 bases, with 17 bases separating them. Germline V gives CDR1 MNHNY, CDR2 SVGAGI (reference sequence). CDR3 size: 15 residues. The CDR3 loop reads CASSYGTRTGGEQYF. The DNA for the CDR3 is TGTGCCAGCAGTTACGGGACACGGACTGGTGGCGAGCAGTACTTC.

The gene calls are TRBV27 and TRBJ2-7, with 9 bases matching TRBD1. Germline V CDR1 and CDR2: MNHEY, SMNVEV (reference sequence). The CDR3 runs to 15 residues. J was trimmed by 5 bases and V by 2 bases; bases with no gene match: 7. The CDR3 sequence is CASSLPGQGCNEQYF. The CDR3 bases are TGTGCCAGCAGTTTACCGGGACAGGGTTGCAACGAGCAGTACTTC.

This chain uses TRBV6-6 with TRBJ1-1; D might be TRBD1 (5 bases). V was trimmed by 0 bases and J by 7 bases, leaving 9 bases between them. Germline CDR1 reads MNHNY; CDR2 reads SVGAGI (reference sequence). The CDR3 has 13 amino acids. As DNA, the CDR3 is TGTGCCAGCAGTTACTCGATAGACAGTGAAGCTTTCTTT. Amino acids: CASSYSIDSEAFF.

This clone was seen only once. The rearrangement joins TRBV5-1 to TRBJ2-1, with 11 bases matching TRBD2. With V trimmed by 2 bases and J by 0 bases, 4 bases remained unmatched. The CDR3 length is 17 residues. CDR1 is SGHRS, CDR2 YFSETQ, per germline. CDR3: CASSLTSGSASYNEQFF. DNA for the CDR3: TGCGCCAGCAGCTTAACTAGCGGGAGCGCCTCCTACAATGAGCAGTTCTTC.

This clone was counted a few times. The V gene is TRBV6-1, the J gene TRBJ1-5, with D unclear. Between the trimmed V and J ends, which lost 1 base and 4 bases, there was a span of 11 bases. From germline, CDR1 is MNHNS and CDR2 SASEGT. This CDR3 spans 15 amino acids. The CDR3 sequence is CASSEVSRRNQPQHF. The CDR3 DNA reads as TGTGCCAGCAGTGAAGTTAGTAGGCGGAATCAGCCCCAGCATTTT.

This chain uses TRBV4-1 with TRBJ2-7; 8 nucleotides match TRBD2. CDR1 and CDR2 (germline): MGHRA, YSYEKL. V gave up 1 base and J gave up 2 bases; unmatched junction bases: 7. The CDR3 runs to 16 residues. CDR3 sequence reads: CASSQVPGLVAYEQYF. CDR3 bases: TGCGCCAGCAGCCAAGTTCCGGGACTAGTGGCCTACGAGCAGTACTTC.

The chain links TRBV19 to TRBJ2-4; D possibly corresponds to TRBD1 (6 bases). The CDR3 runs 14 residues. Germline CDR1 reads LNHDA; CDR2 reads SQIVND (reference sequence). V lost 1 base and J lost 5, with 9 bases in between. CDR3: CASSIGAGENIQYF. CDR3 DNA: TGTGCCAGTAGTATAGGGGCAGGGGAAAACATTCAGTACTTC. The full variable domain, its missing parts supplied by reference TRBV19 and TRBJ2-4, is DGGITQSPKYLFRKEGQNVTLSCEQNLNHDAMYWYRQDPGQGLRLIYYSQIVNDFQKGDIAEGYSVSREKKESFPLTVTSAQKNPTAFYLCASSIGAGENIQYFGAGTRLSVL.

This sequence joins TRBV4-1 and TRBJ2-7; maybe TRBD2 (7 bases). V was trimmed by 0 bases and J by 3 bases, leaving 18 bases between them. Germline V gene lookup returns CDR1 MGHRA and CDR2 YSYEKL. There are 17 residues in the CDR3. The CDR3 DNA is TGCGCCAGCAGCCAAGAATGGGGGGGGCAGTCACGCTACGAGCAGTACTTC. It encodes CASSQEWGGQSRYEQYF.

The genes are TRBV27 and TRBJ1-5; tentatively, D is TRBD1 (6 bases). The V and J ends lost 8 bases and 5 bases respectively, with 13 bases between them. The germline CDR1 and CDR2 sequences are MNHEY and SMNVEV (reference sequence). CDR3 length: 13 residues. The CDR3 region is CASGQGPYQPQHF. The CDR3 nucleotides read TGTGCCAGCGGCCAGGGGCCTTATCAGCCCCAGCATTTT.

The table lists this clone with a count of one. J is TRBJ1-5 and V is TRBV30; TRBD1 agrees at 9 bases. After removal of 3 bases from V and 6 bases from J, the junction contained 9 bases not matched to a gene. CDR1 and CDR2 (germline): GTSNPN, SVGIG (reference sequence). The CDR3 sequence is 15 residues long. This CDR3 reads CAWRGQGGSSQPQHF. The CDR3 DNA reads as TGTGCCTGGAGGGGACAGGGAGGGTCGAGTCAGCCCCAGCATTTT. Filled out from reference TRBV30 and TRBJ1-5, the complete variable domain reads SQTIHQWPATLVQPVGSPLSLECTVEGTSNPNLYWYRQAAGRGLQLLFYSVGIGQISSEVPQNLSASRPQDRQFILSSKKLLLSDSGFYLCAWRGQGGSSQPQHFGDGTRLSIL.